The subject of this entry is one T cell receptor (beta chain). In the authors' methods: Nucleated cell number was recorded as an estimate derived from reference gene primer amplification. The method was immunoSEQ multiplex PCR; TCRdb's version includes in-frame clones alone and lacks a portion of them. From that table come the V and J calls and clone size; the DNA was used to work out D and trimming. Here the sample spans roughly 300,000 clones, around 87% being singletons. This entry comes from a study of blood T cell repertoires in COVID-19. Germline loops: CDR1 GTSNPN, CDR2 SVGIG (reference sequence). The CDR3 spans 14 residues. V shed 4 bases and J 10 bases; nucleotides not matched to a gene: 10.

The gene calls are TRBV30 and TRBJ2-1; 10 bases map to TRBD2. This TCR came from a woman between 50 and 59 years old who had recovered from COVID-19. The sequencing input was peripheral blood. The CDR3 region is CAWNLLAGQGEQFF. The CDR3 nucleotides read TGTGCCTGGAACCTACTAGCGGGGCAGGGAGAGCAGTTCTTC.